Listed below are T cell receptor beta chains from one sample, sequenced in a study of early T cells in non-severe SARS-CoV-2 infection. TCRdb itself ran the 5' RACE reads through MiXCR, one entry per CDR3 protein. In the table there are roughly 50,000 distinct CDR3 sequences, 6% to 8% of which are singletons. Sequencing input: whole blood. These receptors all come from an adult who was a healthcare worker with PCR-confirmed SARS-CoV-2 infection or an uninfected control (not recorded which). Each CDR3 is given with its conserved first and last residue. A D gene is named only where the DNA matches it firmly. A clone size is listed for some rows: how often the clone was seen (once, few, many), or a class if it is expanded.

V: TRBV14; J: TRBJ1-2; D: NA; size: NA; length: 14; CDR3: CASSQGGLGVLITF; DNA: TGTGCCAGCAGCCAAGGTGGACTGGGCGTCCTAATCACCTTC
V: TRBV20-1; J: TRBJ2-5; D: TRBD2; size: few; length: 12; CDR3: CSVSGGRETQYF; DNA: TGCAGTGTTAGCGGGGGGAGGGAGACCCAGTACTTC
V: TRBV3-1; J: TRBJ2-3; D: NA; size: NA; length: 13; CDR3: CASSILRTDTQYF; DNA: TGTGCCAGCAGCATACTACGCACAGATACGCAGTATTTT
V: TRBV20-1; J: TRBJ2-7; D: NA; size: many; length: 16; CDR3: CSARAPPGAKGYEQYF; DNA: TGCAGTGCTAGAGCCCCTCCAGGGGCGAAGGGGTACGAGCAGTACTTC
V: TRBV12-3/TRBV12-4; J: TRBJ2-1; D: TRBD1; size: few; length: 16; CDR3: CASSLPGQGVYNEQFF; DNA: TGTGCCAGCAGTCTCCCGGGACAGGGGGTGTACAATGAGCAGTTCTTC
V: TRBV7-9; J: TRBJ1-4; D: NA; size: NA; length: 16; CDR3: CASTLGGGPRNEKLFF; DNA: TGTGCCAGCACCCTAGGGGGGGGGCCACGGAATGAAAAACTGTTTTTT
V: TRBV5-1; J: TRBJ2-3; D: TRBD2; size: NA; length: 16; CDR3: CASSGGLAGLTDTQYF; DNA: TGCGCCAGCAGCGGCGGACTAGCGGGGCTCACAGATACGCAGTATTTT
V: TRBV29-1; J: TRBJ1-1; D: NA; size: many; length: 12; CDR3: CSVLRMNTEAFF; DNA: TGCAGCGTGTTGCGTATGAACACTGAAGCTTTCTTT
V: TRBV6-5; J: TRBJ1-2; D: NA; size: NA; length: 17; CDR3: CASSYSNVRARGYGYTF; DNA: NA
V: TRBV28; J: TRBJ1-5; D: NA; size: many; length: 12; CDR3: CASSPMNQPQHF; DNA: TGTGCCAGCAGCCCGATGAATCAGCCCCAGCATTTT
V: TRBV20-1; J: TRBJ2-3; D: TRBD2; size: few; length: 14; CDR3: CSAQESSGGVTQYF; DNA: TGCAGTGCCCAGGAGTCTAGCGGGGGAGTTACGCAGTATTTT
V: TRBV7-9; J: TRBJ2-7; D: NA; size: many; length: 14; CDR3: CASSLSDSSYEQYF; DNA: TGTGCCAGCAGCTTAAGTGACAGCTCCTACGAGCAGTACTTC
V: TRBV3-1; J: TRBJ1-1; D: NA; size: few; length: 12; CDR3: CASSQDRRGAFF; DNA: TGTGCCAGCAGCCAAGATCGTAGGGGAGCTTTCTTT
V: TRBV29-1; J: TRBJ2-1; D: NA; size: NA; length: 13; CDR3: CSVVGLVLGEQFF; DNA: TGCAGCGTTGTAGGCTTAGTTCTTGGTGAGCAGTTCTTC
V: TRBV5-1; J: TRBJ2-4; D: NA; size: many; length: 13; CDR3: CASSLEAKNIQYF; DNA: TGCGCCAGCAGCTTGGAGGCCAAAAACATTCAGTACTTC
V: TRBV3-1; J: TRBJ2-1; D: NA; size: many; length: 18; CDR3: CASSQGARSLGSYNEQFF; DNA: TGTGCCAGCAGCCAAGGGGCCAGATCTTTGGGGTCCTACAATGAGCAGTTCTTC
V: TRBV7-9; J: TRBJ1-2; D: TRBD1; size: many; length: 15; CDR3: CASSSRDREGHGYTF; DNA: TGTGCCAGCAGCTCCCGGGACAGGGAAGGGCATGGCTACACCTTC
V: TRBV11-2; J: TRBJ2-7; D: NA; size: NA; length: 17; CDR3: CASSFVLSPGAAYEQYF; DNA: TGTGCCAGCAGCTTCGTACTTTCTCCAGGGGCGGCCTACGAGCAGTACTTC
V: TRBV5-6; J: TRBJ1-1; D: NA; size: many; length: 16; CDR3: CASTEKVRQPYTEAFF; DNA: TGTGCCAGCACCGAGAAGGTAAGGCAGCCGTACACTGAAGCTTTCTTT
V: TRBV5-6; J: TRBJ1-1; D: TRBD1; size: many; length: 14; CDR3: CASSPGTGNTEAFF; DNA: TGTGCCAGCAGCCCAGGGACAGGTAACACTGAAGCTTTCTTT
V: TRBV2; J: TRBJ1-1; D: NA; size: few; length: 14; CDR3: CASSERGAGTEAFF; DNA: TGTGCCAGCAGTGAAAGGGGGGCTGGAACTGAAGCTTTCTTT
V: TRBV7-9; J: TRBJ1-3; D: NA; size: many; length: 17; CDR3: CASSPNDPLSSGNTIYF; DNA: TGTGCCAGCAGCCCTAATGACCCTTTGAGCTCTGGAAACACCATATATTTT
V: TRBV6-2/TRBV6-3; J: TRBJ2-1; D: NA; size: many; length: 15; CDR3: CASSYSFGYYNEQFF; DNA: TGTGCCAGCAGTTACTCATTCGGTTACTACAATGAGCAGTTCTTC
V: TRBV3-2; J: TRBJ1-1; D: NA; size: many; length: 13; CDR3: CASSQAQNTEAFF; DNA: TGTGCCAGCAGCCAAGCACAGAACACTGAAGCTTTCTTT
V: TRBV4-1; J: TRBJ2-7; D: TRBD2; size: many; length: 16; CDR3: CASSQSSGGYSYEQYF; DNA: TGCGCCAGCAGCCAAAGTAGCGGGGGATACTCCTACGAGCAGTACTTC
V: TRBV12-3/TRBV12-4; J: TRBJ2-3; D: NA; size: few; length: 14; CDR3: CASRFMDSTDTQYF; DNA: TGTGCCAGCAGATTTATGGACTCCACAGATACGCAGTATTTT
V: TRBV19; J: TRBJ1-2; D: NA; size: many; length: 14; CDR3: CASSSGTSNYGYTF; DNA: TGTGCCAGTAGCTCCGGGACTTCTAACTATGGCTACACCTTC
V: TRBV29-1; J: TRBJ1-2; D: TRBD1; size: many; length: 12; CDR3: CSVTGGLGGYTF; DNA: TGCAGCGTTACAGGGGGCCTCGGAGGCTACACCTTC
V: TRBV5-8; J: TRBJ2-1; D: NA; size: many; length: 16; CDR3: CASSLFWLSSYNEQFF; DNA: TGTGCCAGCAGCTTGTTTTGGTTGAGCTCCTACAATGAGCAGTTCTTC
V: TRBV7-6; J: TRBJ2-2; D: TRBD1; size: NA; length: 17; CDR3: CASSLGDRGQRTGELFF; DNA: TGTGCCAGCAGCTTAGGGGACAGGGGCCAAAGGACCGGGGAGCTGTTTTTT
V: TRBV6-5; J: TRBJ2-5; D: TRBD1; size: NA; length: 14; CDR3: CASSYRGTGETQYF; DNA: TGTGCCAGCAGTTACCGGGGGACAGGGGAGACCCAGTACTTC
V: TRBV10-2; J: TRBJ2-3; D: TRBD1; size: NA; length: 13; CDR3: CASRGQAKGTQYF; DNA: TGCGCCAGCAGGGGACAGGCTAAGGGTACGCAGTATTTT
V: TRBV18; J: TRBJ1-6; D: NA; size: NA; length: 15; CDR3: CASSPDGASSSPLHF; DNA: TGTGCCAGCTCACCGGATGGGGCCTCGAGTTCACCCCTCCACTTT
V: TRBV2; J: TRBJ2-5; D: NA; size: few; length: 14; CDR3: CASLAQGIQETQYF; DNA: TGTGCCAGCCTAGCTCAGGGTATACAAGAGACCCAGTACTTC
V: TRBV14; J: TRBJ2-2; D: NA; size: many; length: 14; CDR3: CASSRLRVTGELFF; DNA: TGTGCCAGCAGCCGGCTTCGTGTGACCGGGGAGCTGTTTTTT
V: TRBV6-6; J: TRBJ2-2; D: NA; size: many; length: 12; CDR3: CASSYPSGELFF; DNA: TGTGCCAGCAGTTATCCCTCTGGGGAGCTGTTTTTT
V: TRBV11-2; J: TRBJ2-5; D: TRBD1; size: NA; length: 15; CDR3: CASSEGQRIQETQYF; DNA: TGTGCCAGCAGCGAGGGACAGAGAATCCAAGAGACCCAGTACTTC
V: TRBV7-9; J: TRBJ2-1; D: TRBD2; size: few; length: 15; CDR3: CASSLGTSTYNEQFF; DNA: TGTGCCAGCAGTCTCGGGACTAGCACCTACAATGAGCAGTTCTTC
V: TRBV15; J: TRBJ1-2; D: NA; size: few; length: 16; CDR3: CATSRDRSGGNYGYTF; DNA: TGTGCCACCAGCAGAGATCGATCGGGTGGAAACTATGGCTACACCTTC
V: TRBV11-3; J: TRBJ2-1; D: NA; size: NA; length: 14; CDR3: CASSLDPPGHEQFF; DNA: TGTGCCAGCAGCTTAGATCCCCCAGGGCATGAGCAGTTCTTC
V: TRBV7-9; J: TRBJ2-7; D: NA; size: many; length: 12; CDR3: CASSLEGNEQYF; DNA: TGTGCCAGCAGCTTAGAAGGGAACGAGCAGTACTTC
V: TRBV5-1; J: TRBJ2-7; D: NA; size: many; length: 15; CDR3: CASSSHRDTSYEQYF; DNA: TGCGCCAGCAGCTCTCACCGGGACACAAGCTACGAGCAGTACTTC
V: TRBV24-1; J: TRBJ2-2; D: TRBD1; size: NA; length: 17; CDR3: CATSDPLGQGGTGELFF; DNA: TGTGCCACCAGTGATCCCCTGGGACAGGGGGGGACCGGGGAGCTGTTTTTT
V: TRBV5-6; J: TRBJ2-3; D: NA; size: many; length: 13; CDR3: CASSGEATDTQYF; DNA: TGTGCCAGCAGCGGGGAGGCTACAGATACGCAGTATTTT
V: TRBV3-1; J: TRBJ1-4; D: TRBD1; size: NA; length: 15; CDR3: CASSHHRQGEEKLFF; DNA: TGTGCCAGCAGCCACCACCGACAGGGGGAGGAAAAACTGTTTTTT
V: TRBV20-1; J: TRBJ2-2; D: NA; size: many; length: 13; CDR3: CSATTGYTGELFF; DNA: TGCAGTGCAACAACAGGGTACACCGGGGAGCTGTTTTTT
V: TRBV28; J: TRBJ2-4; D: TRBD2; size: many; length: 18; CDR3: CASSLWGGGALAKNIQYF; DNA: TGTGCCAGCAGTTTATGGGGCGGGGGAGCTTTAGCCAAAAACATTCAGTACTTC
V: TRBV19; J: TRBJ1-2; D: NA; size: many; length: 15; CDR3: CASSPKVGVMNGYTF; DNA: TGTGCCAGTAGTCCAAAGGTGGGGGTAATGAACGGCTACACCTTC
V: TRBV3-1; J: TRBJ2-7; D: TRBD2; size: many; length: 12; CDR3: CASRTSFGEQYF; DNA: TGTGCCAGCAGGACTAGCTTCGGCGAGCAGTACTTC
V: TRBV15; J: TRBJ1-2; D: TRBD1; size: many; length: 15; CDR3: CATSSKGTGTYGYTF; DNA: TGTGCCACCAGCAGCAAAGGGACAGGGACCTATGGCTACACCTTC
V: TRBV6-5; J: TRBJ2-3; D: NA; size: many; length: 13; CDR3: CATQGGGTDTQYF; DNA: TGTGCCACTCAGGGCGGGGGCACAGATACGCAGTATTTT
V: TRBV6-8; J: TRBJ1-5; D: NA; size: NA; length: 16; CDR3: CASSYSSQGLIQPQHF; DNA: TGTGCCAGCAGTTACTCGTCCCAGGGATTAATCCAGCCCCAGCATTTT
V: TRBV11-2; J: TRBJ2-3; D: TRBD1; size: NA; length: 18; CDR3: CASSRTGQGGRGTDTQYF; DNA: TGTGCCAGCAGTCGCACCGGGCAAGGGGGCCGAGGGACAGATACGCAGTATTTT